The rows below give T cell receptor beta chains drawn from one sample of a study of shared clonotypes between healthy human individuals. Repertoires were generated with immunoSEQ multiplex PCR, while TCRdb's copy carries only in-frame clones and drops some. This table holds some 2 million clones, 85% to 95% found once. The sequencing sample was made of naive CD4+ T cells sorted from blood. These TCRs come from a man between 18 and 29 years old in good health. Each CDR3 is given without its conserved first and last residue. Each record gives: clone size, J gene, V gene, CDR3 protein. Clone size is given for some rows only: seen once, a few or many times, or a class if the clone is expanded.

. | TRBJ2-7 | TRBV30 | AWTPQTHEQY
. | TRBJ2-7 | TRBV5-6 | ASSFTSGSGGEQY
. | TRBJ1-2 | TRBV5-1 | ASSLNGDIGGYT
. | TRBJ1-2 | TRBV2 | ASTSTATNYGYT
. | TRBJ1-2 | TRBV5-6 | ASSLQAGAAGGYT
. | TRBJ1-3 | TRBV10-3 | AISENGNTIY
. | TRBJ2-7 | TRBV27 | ASSLYLKAGGPGEQY
. | TRBJ1-1 | TRBV18 | ASSAGTARTEAF
. | TRBJ1-1 | TRBV19 | ASSSNRQAF
. | TRBJ2-5 | TRBV2 | ASSREGASGQETQY
. | TRBJ1-1 | TRBV5-4 | ASSSPSWTGDTEAF
. | TRBJ1-3 | TRBV25-1 | ASSPRVAGSGNTIY
. | TRBJ1-2 | TRBV7-9 | ASSFGTGIGYT
. | TRBJ2-7 | TRBV6-6 | ASTPTSGPYEQY
. | TRBJ1-5 | TRBV18 | ASSPESSNQPQH
. | TRBJ2-7 | TRBV6-5 | ATIDREKSYEQY
. | TRBJ2-7 | TRBV7-2 | ASSFRGGQKLLEQY
. | TRBJ1-2 | TRBV2 | ASSDNWSSNYGYT
. | TRBJ2-1 | TRBV6-5 | AISEGQVYEQF
. | TRBJ2-1 | TRBV5-5 | ASSLEGTRTNEQF
. | TRBJ1-2 | TRBV4-1 | ASSQTGTPSYGYT
. | TRBJ1-2 | TRBV19 | ASSKRGNYGYT
. | TRBJ2-6 | TRBV10-3 | ATNRGTGVSGANVLT
. | TRBJ2-3 | TRBV11-2 | ASSYEASTDTQY
. | TRBJ1-1 | TRBV6-5 | ASRQLNTEAF
. | TRBJ2-3 | TRBV9 | ASSVVSIGDTQY
. | TRBJ2-3 | TRBV28 | ASSEGGNGNTDTQY
. | TRBJ1-3 | TRBV7-8 | ASIPDREIWNTIY
. | TRBJ1-2 | TRBV20-1 | SHRVDYGYT
. | TRBJ2-5 | TRBV6-6 | ASSKTTEGSETQY
. | TRBJ2-5 | TRBV7-7 | ASSLALRVEETQY
. | TRBJ2-5 | TRBV9 | ASSKGQETQY
. | TRBJ2-1 | TRBV7-2 | ASSLEGPQF
. | TRBJ2-3 | TRBV18 | ASSSGLAGGRRDTQY
once | TRBJ2-7 | TRBV6-5 | ASSYGRAYEQY
many | TRBJ1-2 | TRBV9 | ASSVGRTGDGYT
. | TRBJ2-7 | TRBV9 | ASSVAGGREQY
few | . | TRBV21-1 | ASSKLKGKRCYEQY
. | TRBJ2-5 | TRBV9 | ASTSGGAQETQY
. | TRBJ1-1 | TRBV5-1 | ASSSGPMNTEAF
. | TRBJ2-5 | TRBV6-1 | ASNSGKGETQY
. | TRBJ1-2 | TRBV9 | ASSVSPTVRHSGYGYT
. | TRBJ1-6 | TRBV27 | ASSLQGNYNSPLH
. | TRBJ2-5 | TRBV29-1 | SVPPGTATGTQY
. | TRBJ2-4 | TRBV10-2 | ASSEYSKNIQY
. | TRBJ1-6 | TRBV5-4 | ASSLGGGPKNSPLH
once | TRBJ1-2 | TRBV28 | ASTFPDRVGYGYT
. | TRBJ1-6 | TRBV19 | ASSIGVGDSPLH